This T cell receptor (beta chain) comes out of a study of blood T cell repertoires in COVID-19. Whole-study context: Material from acute and convalescent COVID-19 was sourced from the United States, Italy and Spain.

V shed 4 bases, J shed 3 bases, and the junction held 2 bases outside the gene matches. Germline loops: CDR1 SGHKS, CDR2 YYEKEE (reference sequence). The CDR3 has 13 amino acids. Sequenced by immunoSEQ multiplex PCR; TCRdb stores in-frame clones only, minus some. The table lists about 240,000 clones, 88% of them singletons. This receptor was taken from a woman in her twenties or thirties with acute or convalescent COVID-19. This chain uses TRBV5-5 with TRBJ1-1; 8 bases align to TRBD1. Sequencing was done on a sample of peripheral blood. The CDR3 loop is CASSQGAYTEAFF. The CDR3 DNA is TGTGCCAGCAGCCAGGGGGCGTACACTGAAGCTTTCTTT.